These T cell receptor beta chains were read from a single sample in a study of regulatory T cells in long-lasting Graves disease. TCRdb called the multiplex PCR reads again in MiXCR, with one record for every CDR3 protein. The sample yields some 460,000 distinct CDR3 sequences, roughly 17% seen once. These same data were also listed under a study on T cells in Graves' hyperthyroidism and ophthalmopathy.

Sequencing was performed on peripheral blood mononuclear cells (PBMCs), taken at new diagnosis, from a patient treated with antithyroid drugs. These receptors were collected from a man between 35 and 55 years old with Graves disease. Each CDR3 is given with its conserved first and last residue. A D gene is named only where the DNA matches it firmly. The size entry is marked missing in some rows and otherwise reads once, few, many or a size class.

J: TRBJ1-6; D: NA; size: few; V: TRBV19; CDR3: CASGDGSPLHF; DNA: TGTGCCAGCGGAGATGGGTCACCCCTCCACTTT
J: TRBJ2-3; D: NA; size: NA; V: TRBV29-1; CDR3: CSVEVSGADTQYF; DNA: TGCAGCGTTGAAGTGTCGGGGGCAGATACGCAGTATTTT
J: TRBJ1-6; D: TRBD1; size: many; V: TRBV2; CDR3: CASSLRQGYNSPLHF; DNA: TGTGCCAGCAGTCTCCGACAGGGGTATAATTCACCCCTCCACTTT
J: TRBJ2-1; D: TRBD1; size: NA; V: TRBV19; CDR3: CASSLGQGPFEQFF; DNA: TGTGCCAGTAGTTTGGGACAGGGCCCTTTTGAGCAGTTCTTC
J: TRBJ2-2; D: TRBD1; size: few; V: TRBV5-1; CDR3: CASNTGGTNTGELFF; DNA: TGCGCCAGCAACACAGGGGGCACGAACACCGGGGAGCTGTTTTTT
J: TRBJ1-2; D: NA; size: few; V: TRBV7-9; CDR3: CASSNTGDGNGYTF; DNA: TGTGCCAGCAGTAATACGGGGGACGGCAATGGCTACACCTTC
J: TRBJ2-1; D: TRBD2; size: many; V: TRBV5-1; CDR3: CASSHGLAHQEQFF; DNA: TGCGCCAGCAGCCACGGACTAGCCCATCAAGAGCAGTTCTTC
J: TRBJ2-7; D: NA; size: NA; V: TRBV5-5; CDR3: CASSLVEASVYEQYF; DNA: TGTGCCAGCAGCTTAGTGGAGGCCTCAGTCTACGAGCAGTACTTC
J: TRBJ1-2; D: NA; size: many; V: TRBV28; CDR3: CASSLIQYGYTF; DNA: TGTGCCAGCAGTTTAATACAGTATGGCTACACCTTC
J: TRBJ1-2; D: TRBD1; size: NA; V: TRBV7-3; CDR3: CASSTGPGTGGGGYTF; DNA: TGTGCCAGCAGCACGGGTCCCGGGACAGGCGGCGGTGGCTACACCTTC
J: TRBJ2-1; D: TRBD2; size: NA; V: TRBV6-2/TRBV6-3; CDR3: CASTPGTSGRFDEQFF; DNA: TGTGCCAGCACTCCAGGGACTAGCGGGAGGTTCGATGAGCAGTTCTTC
J: TRBJ2-1; D: NA; size: many; V: TRBV18; CDR3: CASSPFPGHEQFF; DNA: TGTGCCAGCTCACCATTTCCAGGGCATGAGCAGTTCTTC